The 18 T cell receptor beta chains below come from one sample, sequenced in a study of blood T cell repertoires in COVID-19. TCRdb keeps only in-frame clones here, not all; method: immunoSEQ multiplex PCR. Of some 180,000 clones in the sample, 75% to 90% were seen once. The sequencing input was peripheral blood. The source of these receptors is a woman aged 55-75 years with acute or convalescent COVID-19.

V is TRBV5-4 and J is TRBJ2-6; possible D gene TRBD1, 5 bases. Per germline, CDR1 SGHNT and CDR2 YYREEE (reference sequence). The length of the CDR3 is 15 residues. Trimming removed 2 bases from V and 0 bases from J, with 6 bases in between. The CDR3 here is CASSFQGSGANVLTF. CDR3 sequence (DNA): TGTGCCAGCAGCTTCCAGGGCTCTGGGGCCAACGTCCTGACTTTC.

In its sample, this clone was seen once. This rearrangement joins TRBV7-8 to TRBJ1-6; D not resolved. Germline CDR1 SGHVS, CDR2 FQNEAQ. The CDR3 loop spans 17 amino acids. Trimming left V 4 bases short and J 0 bases short, with 13 bases between. Here the CDR3 DNA reads TGTGCCAGCAGCTCCAGAGAACGGAGCTCCTATAATTCACCCCTCCACTTT. Translating it yields CASSSRERSSYNSPLHF.

The chain recombines TRBV9 with TRBJ2-1; 10 nucleotides line up with TRBD2. Trimming took 5 bases from V and 9 from J; bases not matched to a gene: 14. The CDR3 is 16 amino acids. Germline values: CDR1 SGDLS, CDR2 YYNGEE. The CDR3 coding sequence is TGTGCCAGCAGTCGCCCCAGCGGGAGGGCCTCGGGTGAGCAGTTCTTC. Its protein is CASSRPSGRASGEQFF.

This clone has just one count. V usage is TRBV7-9 and J usage is TRBJ1-2, with D uncertain. Germline V CDR1 and CDR2: SEHNR, FQNEAQ (reference sequence). The CDR3 length is 11 residues. The V end lost 3 bases, the J end lost 6 bases, and 5 bases lay between the germline ends. The CDR3 region has the DNA TGTGCCAGCAGCTTTCTAAATGGCTACACCTTC. Protein sequence: CASSFLNGYTF.

V gene TRBV7-2 combines with J gene TRBJ1-5; D may be TRBD1 (5 bases). Looked up from germline, CDR1 is SGHTA and CDR2 is FQGNSA. This CDR3 spans 16 amino acids. The ends were cut back, 2 bases at V and 4 bases at J, with 15 bases in the middle. The CDR3 nucleotides are TGTGCCAGCAGCTTATTCGGCAGGGCGGGAAATCAGCCCCAGCATTTT. It specifies CASSLFGRAGNQPQHF. Supplemented by reference TRBV7-2 and TRBJ1-5, the full variable domain reads GAGVSQSPSNKVTEKGKDVELRCDPISGHTALYWYRQSLGQGLEFLIYFQGNSAPDKSGLPSDRFSAERTGGSVSTLTIQRTQQEDSAVYLCASSLFGRAGNQPQHFGDGTRLSIL.

This clone was recorded only once. J is TRBJ2-3 and V is TRBV6-4; TRBD2 might be the D (6 bases). The V gene's germline CDR1 is MRHNA and CDR2 SNTAGT. The CDR3 is 14 amino acids. Trimming took 4 bases from V and 5 from J, leaving 13 bases between them. The CDR3 spells CASSVGGGGDTQYF. In nucleotides, the CDR3 is TGTGCCAGCAGTGTGGGGGGTGGCGGAGATACGCAGTATTTT.

J is TRBJ1-5 and V is TRBV15; D unclear. Germline CDR1 and CDR2: LNHNV and YYDKDF (reference sequence). The CDR3 length is 14 residues. Trimming pared 0 bases from V and 0 bases from J, leaving 3 bases between. Written as DNA, the CDR3 is TGTGCCACCAGCAGAGATCATAGCAATCAGCCCCAGCATTTT. Residues: CATSRDHSNQPQHF.

J is TRBJ1-4 and V is TRBV5-4; a weak D match, TRBD1 (6 bases). This CDR3 comprises 17 residues. Germline CDR1 reads SGHNT; CDR2 reads YYREEE (reference sequence). V lost 4 bases, J lost 5 bases, and 21 bases lay in between. DNA for the CDR3: TGTGCCAGCAGCCCCCGGACAGCAAATGGTCGGAATGAAAAACTGTTTTTT. Protein sequence: CASSPRTANGRNEKLFF. The whole variable domain, filled in from reference TRBV5-4 and TRBJ1-4, reads ETGVTQSPTHLIKTRGQQVTLRCSSQSGHNTVSWYQQALGQGPQFIFQYYREEENGRGNFPPRFSGLQFPNYSSELNVNALELDDSALYLCASSPRTANGRNEKLFFGSGTQLSVL.

The chain couples TRBV11-2 to TRBJ1-6; TRBD1 matches at 7 bases. The CDR3 runs to 15 residues. Germline values: CDR1 SGHAT, CDR2 FQNNGV. J lost 5 bases, V lost 7 bases, and 8 bases had no gene match. The CDR3 nucleotides read TGTGCCAGCACCCTGGTTGGGACAGATAATTCACCCCTCCACTTT. This codes for CASTLVGTDNSPLHF.

The chain uses TRBV11-2 and TRBJ2-1, with 8 bases lining up with TRBD2. The V segment lost 8 bases and the J segment 6 bases; nucleotides outside the gene matches: 9. Germline assignment: CDR1 SGHAT and CDR2 FQNNGV. The CDR3 totals 14 residues. CDR3 amino acids: CASGLAGSLNEQFF. The CDR3 coding sequence is TGTGCCAGCGGATTAGCGGGATCTCTCAATGAGCAGTTCTTC.

The gene calls are TRBV24-1 and TRBJ2-5; D is possibly TRBD1 (6 bases). Germline loops: CDR1 KGHDR, CDR2 SFDVKD. Trimming stripped 1 base from V and 5 bases from J, with 13 bases between. CDR3 length: 15 amino acids. The DNA for the CDR3 is TGTGCCACCAGTGATTTACAGGGTAGGATGGAGACCCAGTACTTC. Translation gives CATSDLQGRMETQYF.

J is TRBJ1-2 and V is TRBV2; D unclear. Germline V CDR1 and CDR2: SNHLY, FYNNEI. Deletions cut 8 bases from V and 8 bases from J, with 3 bases between. The CDR3 runs to 8 residues. CDR3 DNA sequence: TGTGCCAGCGGCGGCTACACCTTC. Its translation: CASGGYTF.

The rearrangement joins TRBV6-5 to TRBJ1-1; D perhaps matches TRBD1 (5 bases). V was clipped by 6 bases and J by 5 bases, with 13 bases between them. The CDR3 is 13 residues long. Germline assignment: CDR1 MNHEY and CDR2 SVGAGI. This chain's CDR3 is CASSDQTETEAFF. In nucleotides, the CDR3 is TGTGCCAGCAGCGACCAGACAGAGACTGAAGCTTTCTTT.

The V and J genes are TRBV1 and TRBJ2-7; TRBD2, as called in the table, went unchecked against the DNA. TRBV1 counts as a pseudogene. This CDR3 has 14 amino acids. CDR3 amino acids: CTSSQKRTLYEQYF. In DNA form, the CDR3 reads TGCACCAGCAGCCAGAAGCGGACCCTCTACGAGCAGTACTTC.

This sequence joins TRBV5-1 and TRBJ2-2, with TRBD1 matching 12 bases. Germline CDR1 SGHRS, CDR2 YFSETQ. This CDR3 is built from 16 residues. The V and J ends lost 4 bases and 6 bases, in that order; junction bases with no gene match: 7. CDR3 nucleotides: TGCGCCAGCAGCCCCCTGGGGACAGGGGGCCCCGGGGAGCTGTTTTTT. This gives the protein CASSPLGTGGPGELFF.

This chain connects TRBV18 to TRBJ1-2; D is unresolved. The germline gives CDR1 KGHSH, CDR2 LQKENI. This CDR3 spans 11 amino acids. Trimming shortened V by 5 bases and J by 7 bases, and 8 bases separated the two germline ends. CDR3 nucleotide sequence: TGTGCCAGCTCAGCGGACTCTGGCTACACCTTC. This encodes CASSADSGYTF.

The rearrangement uses TRBV21-1 and TRBJ1-5; the table's D call, TRBD1, has no DNA check behind it. TRBV21-1 is assigned pseudogene status. This CDR3 is 17 amino acids long. The chain's CDR3 is CASSKVKTVYSNQPQHF. As DNA, the CDR3 is TGTGCCAGCAGCAAAGTAAAGACAGTTTATAGCAATCAGCCCCAGCATTTT.

This chain connects TRBV5-1 to TRBJ1-3; 9 nucleotides match TRBD1. Germline CDR1 and CDR2: SGHRS and YFSETQ. This CDR3 has 15 residues. V was clipped by 4 bases and J by 4 bases; unmatched bases: 6. Here the CDR3 reads CASSAQGAKGNTIYF. The CDR3 nucleotides read TGCGCCAGCAGCGCACAGGGGGCGAAGGGAAACACCATATATTTT.